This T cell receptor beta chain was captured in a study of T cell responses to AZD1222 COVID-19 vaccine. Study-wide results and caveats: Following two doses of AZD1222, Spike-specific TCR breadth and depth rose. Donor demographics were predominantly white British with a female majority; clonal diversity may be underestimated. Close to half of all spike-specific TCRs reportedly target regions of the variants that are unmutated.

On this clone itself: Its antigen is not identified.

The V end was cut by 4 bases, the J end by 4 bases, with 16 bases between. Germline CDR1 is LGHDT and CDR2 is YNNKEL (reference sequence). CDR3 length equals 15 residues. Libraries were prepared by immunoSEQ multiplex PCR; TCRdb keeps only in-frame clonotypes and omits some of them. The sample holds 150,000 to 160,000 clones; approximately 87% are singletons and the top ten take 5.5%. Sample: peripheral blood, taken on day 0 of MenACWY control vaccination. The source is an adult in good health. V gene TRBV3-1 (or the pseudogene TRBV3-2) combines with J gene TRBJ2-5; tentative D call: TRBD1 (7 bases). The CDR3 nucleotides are TGTGCCAGCAGCCTACCGGGGGCAGGGGGAGAGACCCAGTACTTC. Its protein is CASSLPGAGGETQYF.